This T cell receptor beta chain was obtained from a study of identical twins (dated by TCRdb to 2016 to 2017). About the full investigation: TCR alpha and beta repertoires from monozygotic twins, unrelated adults of various ages and cord blood were deep-sequenced to test whether fetal clonotypes persist. Replicate twin experiments were performed at different times using different library preparation protocols to rule out contamination. Overall study outcomes, separate from this receptor: In monozygotic twins, recombination models systematically underestimated out-of-frame TCR alpha sharing, but the models matched the sharing seen between unrelated individuals. Because the same donors could not be followed over many years, conclusions were based on cross-sectional statistical analysis. Out-of-frame TCR alpha sequences shared between twins showed an excess of low generation-probability sequences compared with coincidental sharing between unrelated individuals. In beta out-of-frame sequences, excess twin sharing was weaker, because having fewer shared sequences lowered the signal-to-noise ratio. Abundant cord blood beta clonotypes had fewer insertions, young adult naive repertoires showed a similar but weaker trend, and memory repertoires showed no such trend. Zero-insertion analyses could be partly confounded by invariant T cells such as MAIT and iNKT, although diverse VJ usage argued against such confounding for most clonotypes.

Clipping removes 8 bases from V and 8 bases from J, with 5 as the unmatched junction base count. There are 11 amino acids in the CDR3, from cysteine to phenylalanine inclusive. The only DNA kept is the CDR3, 33 bases in frame from the first base. Based on the germline V gene, the CDR1 and CDR2 sequences are SNHLY and FYNNEI. For this clonotype: Its cognate antigen has yet to be identified. No much larger clonotype is one base removed from it; base qualities were not supplied.

Only healthy Caucasian donors were included. Three pairs of female monozygotic twins, all aged roughly 18 to 29 years, were included in the twin cohort. Miltenyi CD45RO+ enrichment and human naive T-cell isolation kits were used to isolate memory (CD45RO+) and naive T cells from PBMC. Receptor amplification or capture employed 5' RACE. TCRdb shows the sequencer as Illumina HiSeq 2000. A universal primer binding site was added through template switching, and the final cDNA carried a unique molecular identifier so that TCR cDNA molecules could be counted accurately. First-strand cDNA for TCR alpha and beta chains was synthesized from specific primers in the conserved constant-segment region. To control for contamination, every cDNA library was double barcoded, receiving both a SMART-Mk sample barcode and Illumina barcodes. TruSeq adapter sequences, together with Illumina sample barcodes, were added in two successive PCR steps. Sequencing of the TCR alpha and beta cDNA libraries was done on the Illumina HiSeq platform using custom primers. The authors processed their data as follows. Raw reads were processed with MiGEC to extract unique molecular identifiers, and MiXCR was used to determine CDR3 positions. For each individual, recombination models were inferred using an EM algorithm with the repgenHMM and IGoR tools. The tcR package in R was used for shared clonotype analysis, with sharing normalized by the product of cloneset sizes. To study raw recombination without the effects of thymic and clonal selection, out-of-frame nonproductive sequences were analyzed. TCRdb handled the public reads itself, with Q25 trimming in fastp and clone calling in MiXCR, and kept productive beta chains. Rows matching on CDR3 protein sequence are summarized as one entry with the most common DNA and genes. These V and J calls are TCRdb output, not the study's own analysis. The table for this sample lists roughly 240,000 distinct CDR3 sequences; around 7% of them were counted only once. Approximately 3.7% of the sample comes from the top ten.

The same sample was also used in a study of yellow fever vaccine responses in identical twins. The second study also describes: The authors reported that the T cell response to vaccination in identical twins appeared partly convergent and partly personalized. In identical twins, the study followed T cell clones that responded to the vaccine with precision.

The chain employs TRBV2 and TRBJ1-1; 7 nucleotides in the junction match TRBD1. The sample taken for sequencing was memory (CD45RO+) T cells sorted from blood. The cell subset or site label here, explained by the study, means: CD45RO+ enriched T cells. The clonotype originates from a woman between 18 and 29 years old in good health. The DNA sequence follows: TGTGCCAGCCGGGGACAGCTAGAAGCTTTCTTT. Translated, this gives CASRGQLEAFF.